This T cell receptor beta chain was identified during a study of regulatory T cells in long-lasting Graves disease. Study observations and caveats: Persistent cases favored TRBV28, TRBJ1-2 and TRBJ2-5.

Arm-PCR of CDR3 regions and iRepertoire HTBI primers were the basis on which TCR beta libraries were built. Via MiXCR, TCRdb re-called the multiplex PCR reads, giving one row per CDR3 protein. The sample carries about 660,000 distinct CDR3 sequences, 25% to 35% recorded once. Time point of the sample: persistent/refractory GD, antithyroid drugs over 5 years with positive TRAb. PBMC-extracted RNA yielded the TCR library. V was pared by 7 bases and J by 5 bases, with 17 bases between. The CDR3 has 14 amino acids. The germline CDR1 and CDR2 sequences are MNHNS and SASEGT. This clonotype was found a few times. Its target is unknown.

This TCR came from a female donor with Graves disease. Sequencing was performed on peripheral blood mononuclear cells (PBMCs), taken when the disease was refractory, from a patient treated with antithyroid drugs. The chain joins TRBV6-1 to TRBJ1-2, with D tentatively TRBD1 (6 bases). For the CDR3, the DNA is TGTGCCAGCACCAACCGGGGGACAAAGTATGGCTACACCTTC. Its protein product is CASTNRGTKYGYTF.